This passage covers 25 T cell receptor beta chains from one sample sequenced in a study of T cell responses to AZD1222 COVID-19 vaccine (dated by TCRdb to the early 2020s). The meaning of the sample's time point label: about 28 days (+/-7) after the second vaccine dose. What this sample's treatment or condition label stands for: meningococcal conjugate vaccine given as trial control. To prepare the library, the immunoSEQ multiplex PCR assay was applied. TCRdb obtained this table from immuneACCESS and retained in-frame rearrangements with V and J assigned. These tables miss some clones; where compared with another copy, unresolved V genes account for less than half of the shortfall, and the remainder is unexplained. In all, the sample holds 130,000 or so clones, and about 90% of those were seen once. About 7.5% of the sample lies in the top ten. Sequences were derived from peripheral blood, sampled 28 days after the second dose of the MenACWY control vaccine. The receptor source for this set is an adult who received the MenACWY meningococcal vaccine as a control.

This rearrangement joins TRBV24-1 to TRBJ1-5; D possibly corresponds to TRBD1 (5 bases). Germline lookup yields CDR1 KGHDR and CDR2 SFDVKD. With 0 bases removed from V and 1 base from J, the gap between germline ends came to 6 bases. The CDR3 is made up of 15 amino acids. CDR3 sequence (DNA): TGTGCCACCAGTGATTTGCGGGACAGCAATCAGCCCCAGCATTTT. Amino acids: CATSDLRDSNQPQHF.

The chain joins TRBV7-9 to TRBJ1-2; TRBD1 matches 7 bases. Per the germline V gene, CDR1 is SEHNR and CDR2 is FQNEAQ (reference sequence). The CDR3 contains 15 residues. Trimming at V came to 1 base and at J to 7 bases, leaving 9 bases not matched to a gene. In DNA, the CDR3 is TGTGCCAGCAGCTTAGAGGGGGCCCACGGCGGTGGCTACACCTTC. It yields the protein CASSLEGAHGGGYTF.

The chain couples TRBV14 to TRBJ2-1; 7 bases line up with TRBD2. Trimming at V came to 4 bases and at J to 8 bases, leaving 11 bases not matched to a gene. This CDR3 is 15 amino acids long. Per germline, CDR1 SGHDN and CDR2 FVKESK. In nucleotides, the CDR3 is TGTGCCAGCAGCCCCAGGCTCTACGGGGGGTATGAGCAGTTCTTC. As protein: CASSPRLYGGYEQFF.

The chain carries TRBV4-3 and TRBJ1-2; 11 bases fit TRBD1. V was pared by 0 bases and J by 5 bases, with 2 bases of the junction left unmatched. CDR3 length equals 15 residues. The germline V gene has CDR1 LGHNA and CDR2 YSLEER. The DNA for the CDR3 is TGCGCCAGCAGCCAAGAGGGGACAGGGGGGTATGGCTACACCTTC. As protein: CASSQEGTGGYGYTF.

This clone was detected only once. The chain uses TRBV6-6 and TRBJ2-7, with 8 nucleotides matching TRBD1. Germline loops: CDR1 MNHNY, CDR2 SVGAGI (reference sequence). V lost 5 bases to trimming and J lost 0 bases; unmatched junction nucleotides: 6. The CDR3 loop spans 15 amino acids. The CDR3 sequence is CASSTQGAGSYEQYF. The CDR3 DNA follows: TGTGCCAGCAGTACGCAGGGGGCTGGCTCCTACGAGCAGTACTTC.

In nucleotides, the CDR3 is TGCGCCAGCAGCCAGCTCAGGGATGGGGCCAACGTCCTGACTTTC. This translates into CASSQLRDGANVLTF. This chain links TRBV4-3 with TRBJ2-6; D possibly corresponds to TRBD1 (5 bases). Germline values: CDR1 LGHNA, CDR2 YSLEER. V dropped 3 bases and J dropped 3 bases, with 9 bases sitting between them. This CDR3 is built from 15 residues.

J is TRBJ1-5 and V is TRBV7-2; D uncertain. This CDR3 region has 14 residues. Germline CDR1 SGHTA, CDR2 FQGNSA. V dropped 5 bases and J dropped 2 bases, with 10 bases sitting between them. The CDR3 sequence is CASSVPGRNQPQHF. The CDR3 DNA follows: TGTGCCAGCAGCGTCCCAGGCCGCAATCAGCCCCAGCATTTT.

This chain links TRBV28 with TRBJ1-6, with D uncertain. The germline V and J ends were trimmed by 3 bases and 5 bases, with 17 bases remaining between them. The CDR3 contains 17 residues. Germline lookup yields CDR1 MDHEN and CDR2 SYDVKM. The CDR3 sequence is CASSFFMAPTHNSPLHF. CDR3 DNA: TGTGCCAGCAGTTTTTTCATGGCGCCGACGCATAATTCACCCCTCCACTTT.

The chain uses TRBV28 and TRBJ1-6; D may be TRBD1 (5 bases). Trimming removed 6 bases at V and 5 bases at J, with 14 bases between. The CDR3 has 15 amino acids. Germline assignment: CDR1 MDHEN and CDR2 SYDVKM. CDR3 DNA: TGTGCCAGCAGGCCGGGGACTGGGGATAATTCACCCCTCCACTTT. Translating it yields CASRPGTGDNSPLHF.

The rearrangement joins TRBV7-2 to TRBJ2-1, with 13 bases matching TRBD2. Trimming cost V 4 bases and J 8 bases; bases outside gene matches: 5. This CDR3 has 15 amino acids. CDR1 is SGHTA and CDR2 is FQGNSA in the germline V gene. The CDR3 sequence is CASSSTSGGPHEQFF. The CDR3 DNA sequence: TGTGCCAGCAGCTCGACTAGCGGGGGGCCCCATGAGCAGTTCTTC.

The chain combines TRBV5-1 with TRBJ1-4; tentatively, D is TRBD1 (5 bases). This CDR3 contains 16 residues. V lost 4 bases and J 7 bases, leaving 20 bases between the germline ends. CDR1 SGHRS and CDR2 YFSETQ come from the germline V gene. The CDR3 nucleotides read TGCGCCAGCAGCGCAAGAGACAGCACTGGGTTTGAAAAACTGTTTTTT. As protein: CASSARDSTGFEKLFF.

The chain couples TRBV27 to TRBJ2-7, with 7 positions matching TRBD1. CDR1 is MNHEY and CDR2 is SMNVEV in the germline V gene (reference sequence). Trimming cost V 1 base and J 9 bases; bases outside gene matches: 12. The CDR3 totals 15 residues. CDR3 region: CASSLYASGQPSQYF. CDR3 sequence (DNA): TGTGCCAGCAGTTTATACGCCTCGGGACAGCCGTCGCAGTACTTC.

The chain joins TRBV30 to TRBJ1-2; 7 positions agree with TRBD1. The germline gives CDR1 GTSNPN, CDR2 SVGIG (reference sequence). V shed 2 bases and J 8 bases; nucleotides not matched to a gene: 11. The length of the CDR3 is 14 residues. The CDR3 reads CAWSRDRSMRGYTF. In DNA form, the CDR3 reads TGTGCCTGGAGTCGGGACAGAAGTATGAGGGGCTACACCTTC. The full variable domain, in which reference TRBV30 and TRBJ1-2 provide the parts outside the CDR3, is SQTIHQWPATLVQPVGSPLSLECTVEGTSNPNLYWYRQAAGRGLQLLFYSVGIGQISSEVPQNLSASRPQDRQFILSSKKLLLSDSGFYLCAWSRDRSMRGYTFGSGTRLTVV.

The CDR3 region is CASSRDSNQPQHF. In DNA, the CDR3 is TGCGCCAGCAGTAGGGATAGCAATCAGCCCCAGCATTTT. The V and J genes are TRBV10-1 and TRBJ1-5; D is undetermined. The CDR3 contains 13 residues. Germline CDR1 is WNHNN and CDR2 is SYGVQD (reference sequence). The V end was cut by 5 bases, the J end by 0 bases, with 5 bases between.

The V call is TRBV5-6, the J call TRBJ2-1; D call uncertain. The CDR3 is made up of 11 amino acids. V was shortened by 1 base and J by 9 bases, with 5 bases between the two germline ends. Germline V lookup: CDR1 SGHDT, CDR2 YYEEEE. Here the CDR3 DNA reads TGTGCCAGCAGCTTGAACACTGAGCAGTTCTTC. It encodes CASSLNTEQFF.

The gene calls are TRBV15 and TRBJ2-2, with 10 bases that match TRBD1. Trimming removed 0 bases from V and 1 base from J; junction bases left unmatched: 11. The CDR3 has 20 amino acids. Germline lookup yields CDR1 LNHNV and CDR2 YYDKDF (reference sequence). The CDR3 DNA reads TGTGCCACCAGCAGAGATGGGCGGGACAGGGGAGGTAGGAACACCGGGGAGCTGTTTTTT. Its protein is CATSRDGRDRGGRNTGELFF.

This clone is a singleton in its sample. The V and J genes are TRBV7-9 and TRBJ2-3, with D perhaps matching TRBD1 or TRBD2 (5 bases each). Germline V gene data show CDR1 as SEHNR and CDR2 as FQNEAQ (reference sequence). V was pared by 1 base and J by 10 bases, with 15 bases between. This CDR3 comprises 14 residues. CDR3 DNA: TGTGCCAGCAGCTTAGAGGGGTTGGGGGTTCCGCAGTATTTT. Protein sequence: CASSLEGLGVPQYF.

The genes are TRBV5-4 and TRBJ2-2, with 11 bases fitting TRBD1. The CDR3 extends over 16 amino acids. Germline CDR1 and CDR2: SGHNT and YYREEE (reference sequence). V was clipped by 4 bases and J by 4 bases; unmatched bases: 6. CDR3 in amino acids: CASSGTGTGGTGELFF. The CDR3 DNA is TGTGCCAGCAGCGGTACCGGGACAGGGGGCACCGGGGAGCTGTTTTTT.

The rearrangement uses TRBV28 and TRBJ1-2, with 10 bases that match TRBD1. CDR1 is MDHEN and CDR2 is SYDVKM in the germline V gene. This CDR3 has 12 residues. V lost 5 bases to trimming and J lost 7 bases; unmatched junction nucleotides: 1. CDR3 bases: TGTGCCAGCAGTCGACAGGGGGCTGGCTACACCTTC. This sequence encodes CASSRQGAGYTF.

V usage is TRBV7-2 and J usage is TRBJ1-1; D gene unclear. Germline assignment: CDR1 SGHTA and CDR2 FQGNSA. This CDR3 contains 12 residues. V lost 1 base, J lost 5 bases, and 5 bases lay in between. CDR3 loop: CASSLVLTEAFF. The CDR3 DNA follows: TGTGCCAGCAGCTTAGTGTTGACTGAAGCTTTCTTT.

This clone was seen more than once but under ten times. CDR3 sequence reads: CASSRMAGNFGTEAFF. The DNA for the CDR3 is TGTGCCAGCAGCAGGATGGCAGGGAACTTTGGGACTGAAGCTTTCTTT. The V and J genes are TRBV7-2 and TRBJ1-1; D may be TRBD1 (5 bases). The V and J ends lost 5 bases and 5 bases respectively, with 21 bases between them. From germline, CDR1 is SGHTA and CDR2 FQGNSA. The length of the CDR3 is 16 residues.

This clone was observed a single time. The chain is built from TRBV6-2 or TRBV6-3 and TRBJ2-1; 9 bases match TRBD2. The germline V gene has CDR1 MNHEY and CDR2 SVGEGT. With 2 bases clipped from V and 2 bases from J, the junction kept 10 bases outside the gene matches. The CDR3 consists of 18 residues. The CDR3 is CASSYPPSASGTYNEQFF. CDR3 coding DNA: TGTGCCAGCAGTTACCCGCCGTCCGCTAGCGGGACCTACAATGAGCAGTTCTTC.

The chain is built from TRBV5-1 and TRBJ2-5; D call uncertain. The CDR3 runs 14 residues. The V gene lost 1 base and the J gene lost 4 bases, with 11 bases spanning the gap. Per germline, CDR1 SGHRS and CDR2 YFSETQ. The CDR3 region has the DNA TGCGCCAGCAGCTTGAAAGGGTCTGGAGAGACCCAGTACTTC. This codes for CASSLKGSGETQYF.

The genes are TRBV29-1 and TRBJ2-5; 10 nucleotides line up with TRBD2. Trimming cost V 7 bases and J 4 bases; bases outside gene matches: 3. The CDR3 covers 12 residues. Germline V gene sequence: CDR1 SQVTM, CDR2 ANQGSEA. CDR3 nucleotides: TGCAGCGCAATAGCGGGGGGAGAGACCCAGTACTTC. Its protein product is CSAIAGGETQYF.

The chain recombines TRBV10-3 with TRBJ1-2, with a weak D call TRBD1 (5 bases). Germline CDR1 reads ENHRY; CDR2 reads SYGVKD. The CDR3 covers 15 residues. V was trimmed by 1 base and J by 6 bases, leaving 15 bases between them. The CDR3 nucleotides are TGTGCCATCAGTGAGTTGTCTCAGGGTGGGGATGGCTACACCTTC. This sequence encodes CAISELSQGGDGYTF.